The 10 T cell receptor beta chains presented below share a single source sample, sequenced in a study of blood T cell repertoires in COVID-19. The data were produced by immunoSEQ multiplex PCR, yet TCRdb's version contains in-frame clones alone and is incomplete. Here the sample spans roughly 250,000 clones, 80% to 85% being singletons. Material: peripheral blood. These receptors all come from a man aged 50 to 59 with active or convalescent COVID-19.

This chain uses TRBV30 with TRBJ2-3; a weak D match, TRBD1 (5 bases). This CDR3 region has 12 residues. Germline CDR1 GTSNPN, CDR2 SVGIG (reference sequence). Between the trimmed V and J ends, which lost 2 bases and 5 bases, there was a span of 8 bases. Here the CDR3 reads CAWSLGLDTQYF. The CDR3 region has the DNA TGTGCCTGGAGTCTGGGGCTAGATACGCAGTATTTT. Together with reference TRBV30 and TRBJ2-3, the CDR3 gives the full variable domain: SQTIHQWPATLVQPVGSPLSLECTVEGTSNPNLYWYRQAAGRGLQLLFYSVGIGQISSEVPQNLSASRPQDRQFILSSKKLLLSDSGFYLCAWSLGLDTQYFGPGTRLTVL.

The chain couples TRBV19 to TRBJ1-2; 8 bases align to TRBD1. Germline CDR1 is LNHDA and CDR2 is SQIVND (reference sequence). V was pared by 3 bases and J by 8 bases, with 8 bases of the junction left unmatched. The CDR3 is 14 amino acids. CDR3 sequence reads: CASSIETGAGGYTF. CDR3 DNA: TGTGCCAGTAGTATCGAGACAGGGGCCGGCGGCTACACCTTC.

This sequence joins TRBV4-2 and TRBJ1-5, with 7 bases matching TRBD1. CDR1 and CDR2 (germline): LGHNA, YNFKEQ. The CDR3 covers 16 residues. V was pared by 0 bases and J by 5 bases, with 7 bases of the junction left unmatched. CDR3 in amino acids: CASSQDPRQGYQPQHF. DNA of the CDR3: TGTGCCAGCAGCCAAGATCCCCGACAGGGATATCAGCCCCAGCATTTT.

The chain couples TRBV13 to TRBJ2-7, with D tentatively TRBD1 (6 bases). Germline CDR1 is PRHDT and CDR2 is FYEKMQ (reference sequence). The CDR3 covers 13 residues. The V end lost 10 bases, the J end lost 6 bases, and 19 bases lay between the germline ends. For the CDR3, the DNA is TGTGCCAACCGGAAGCAGGGGTCACGCGAGCAGTACTTC. This translates into CANRKQGSREQYF.

On this clone itself: Within the sample, other DNA sequences also encode this same CDR3. The gene calls are TRBV12-3 or TRBV12-4 and TRBJ1-2; D not resolved. The CDR3 totals 12 residues. Trimming cost V 3 bases and J 6 bases, with 8 bases left between them. CDR3 coding DNA: TGTGCCAGCAGTTTGGGCGGGCATGGCTACACCTTC. Protein: CASSLGGHGYTF.

The chain is built from TRBV25-1 and TRBJ1-3, with D perhaps matching TRBD1 (5 bases). Germline assignment: CDR1 MGHDK and CDR2 SYGVNS. The length of the CDR3 is 17 residues. V was pared by 4 bases and J by 0 bases, with 16 bases between. The CDR3 reads CASSGTRDSSSGNTIYF. In DNA form, the CDR3 reads TGTGCCAGCAGTGGTACCCGGGACTCAAGCTCTGGAAACACCATATATTTT. The full variable domain, completed using reference TRBV25-1 and TRBJ1-3, is EADIYQTPRYLVIGTGKKITLECSQTMGHDKMYWYQQDPGMELHLIHYSYGVNSTEKGDLSSESTVSRIRTEHFPLTLESARPSHTSQYLCASSGTRDSSSGNTIYFGEGSWLTVV.

This rearrangement joins TRBV10-2 to TRBJ1-3, with 7 bases matching TRBD1. The CDR3 contains 14 residues. Germline V lookup: CDR1 WSHSY, CDR2 SAAADI. Unmatched junction bases numbered 2, after V lost 2 bases and J lost 4 bases. CDR3 sequence (DNA): TGCGCCAGCAGTGAGAGGGGGCGGGGAAACACCATATATTTT. Its protein is CASSERGRGNTIYF.

The genes are TRBV30 and TRBJ1-4, with 7 bases lining up with TRBD1. There are 15 residues in the CDR3. J was trimmed by 1 base and V by 2 bases; bases with no gene match: 4. Germline assignment: CDR1 GTSNPN and CDR2 SVGIG (reference sequence). The CDR3 region is CAWSPRQGTNEKLFF. DNA for the CDR3: TGTGCCTGGAGTCCCCGACAGGGAACTAATGAAAAACTGTTTTTT.

The count of this clone is one. CDR3 sequence: CASSLGQAHTDTQYF. CDR3 coding DNA: TGTGCCAGCAGCTTGGGACAGGCACACACAGATACGCAGTATTTT. V usage is TRBV5-5 and J usage is TRBJ2-3, with D possibly being TRBD1 (6 bases). The CDR3 contains 15 residues. Looked up from germline, CDR1 is SGHKS and CDR2 is YYEKEE (reference sequence). V was pared by 0 bases and J by 2 bases, with 10 bases between. Filled out from reference TRBV5-5 and TRBJ2-3, the complete variable domain reads DAGVTQSPTHLIKTRGQQVTLRCSPISGHKSVSWYQQVLGQGPQFIFQYYEKEERGRGNFPDRFSARQFPNYSSELNVNALLLGDSALYLCASSLGQAHTDTQYFGPGTRLTVL.

The chain combines TRBV10-3 with TRBJ1-6; D is perhaps TRBD1 (5 bases). The V and J ends lost 0 bases and 18 bases respectively, with 21 bases between them. Germline CDR1 ENHRY, CDR2 SYGVKD. There are 15 residues in the CDR3. CDR3 loop: CAISESDSPYVGTHF. The DNA for the CDR3 is TGTGCCATCAGTGAGTCAGACAGTCCTTATGTGGGCACCCACTTT.